The TCR beta chain under discussion was sequenced for a study of blood T cell repertoires in COVID-19. In the study overall: The United States, Italy and Spain were the sources of the acute and convalescent COVID-19 samples. The analysed material was cDNA or gDNA that came from T cells, B-cell-depleted T cells, or PBMCs.

Germline assignment: CDR1 MNHEY and CDR2 SVGAGI. CDR3 length equals 12 residues. V lost 5 bases, J lost 6 bases, and 11 bases lay in between. In the authors' methods: Estimated nucleated cell counts came from reference gene primer amplification. Measured with immunoSEQ multiplex PCR; TCRdb has only the in-frame clones, and not every one. For V, J and clone size, that table is used; D and trimming come from the DNA. The sample shows 100,000 to 110,000 clones, about 80% of them seen only once. The V gene is TRBV6-5, the J gene TRBJ2-7; perhaps TRBD1 as D (5 bases). Specimen: peripheral blood. This TCR was recovered from a man between 65 and 85 years old with active or convalescent COVID-19. CDR3 sequence reads: CASSPAQGEQYF. CDR3 nucleotide sequence: TGTGCCAGCAGTCCAGCGCAGGGCGAGCAGTACTTC.